This T cell receptor beta chain was profiled in a study of blood T cell repertoires in COVID-19. Study information: PBMCs, B-cell-depleted T cells, or T cells provided the cDNA or gDNA that made up the material.

Followed over time, Seattle patients had been enrolled while infection was active. Repertoires were generated with immunoSEQ multiplex PCR, while TCRdb's copy carries only in-frame clones and drops some. The sample has 250,000 to 350,000 clones, about 90% seen once. This clone occurred once. The sample was peripheral blood. This TCR was recovered from a woman between 45 and 60 years old with COVID-19, enrolled during active disease.

The CDR3: CASSSAGGAYEQYF. The CDR3 region has the DNA TGTGCCAGCAGCTCGGCGGGCGGGGCCTACGAGCAGTACTTC. The chain couples TRBV7-2 to TRBJ2-7, with D perhaps matching TRBD2 (6 bases). CDR1 and CDR2 from the germline V gene are SGHTA and FQGNSA. The CDR3 has 14 amino acids. With 4 bases removed from V and 2 bases from J, the gap between germline ends came to 12 bases.